These 14 T cell receptor beta chains were all obtained from the same sample, sequenced in a study of T cells in Graves' hyperthyroidism and ophthalmopathy (dated by TCRdb to about 2019). Library preparation was by multiplex PCR. Reads for this sample came from an Illumina HiSeq 2000. TCR beta CDR3 regions were amplified from RNA transcripts. The TCR CDR3 was subjected to a first round of RT-PCR using the HTBI primer set and the Qiagen OneStep RT-PCR kit. The public reads were reprocessed in TCRdb via fastp at Q25 and MiXCR, keeping in-frame beta chains. A single entry per CDR3 protein holds the most common genes and DNA from its merged rows. The sample table lists hundreds of thousands of distinct CDR3 sequences, over 13% of them with a count of one. The ten most abundant clones make up around 28% of the sample. The material sequenced was blood. The origin of the receptors is a man between 45 and 60 years old with Graves' ophthalmopathy.

This clonotype was picked up many times. The CDR3 sequence is CSAPQAPGYEQYF. As DNA, the CDR3 is TGCAGTGCTCCACAGGCTCCAGGGTACGAGCAGTACTTC. This chain connects TRBV20-1 to TRBJ2-7, with D tentatively TRBD1 (5 bases). This CDR3 is built from 13 residues. Germline V gene data show CDR1 as DFQATT and CDR2 as SNEGSKA (reference sequence). Trimming removed 5 bases from V and 4 bases from J, with 15 bases in between.

This clonotype was seen many times. The V and J genes are TRBV6-5 and TRBJ2-3; no clear D. The CDR3 has 12 residues. With 0 bases removed from V and 9 bases from J, the gap between germline ends came to 7 bases. Looked up from germline, CDR1 is MNHEY and CDR2 is SVGAGI. The CDR3 DNA sequence: TGTGCCAGCAGTTACTCATTTGAGACGCAGTATTTT. It codes for CASSYSFETQYF.

This clonotype has a count of ten or more. The chain uses TRBV5-1 and TRBJ2-5, with a possible D match to TRBD1 (6 bases). The CDR3 length is 14 residues. With 5 bases removed from V and 0 bases from J, the gap between germline ends came to 11 bases. The germline V gene has CDR1 SGHRS and CDR2 YFSETQ. CDR3 DNA: TGCGCCAGCAGGGGACACGAGTACCAAGAGACCCAGTACTTC. Amino acid sequence: CASRGHEYQETQYF.

Many counts were recorded for this clonotype. The chain uses TRBV7-9 and TRBJ2-5; D not certain. V was trimmed by 4 bases and J by 2 bases, leaving 8 bases between them. Germline V lookup: CDR1 SEHNR, CDR2 FQNEAQ (reference sequence). The CDR3 runs to 13 residues. CDR3 loop: CASSSLGQETQYF. The CDR3 bases are TGTGCCAGCAGCTCCCTGGGGCAAGAGACCCAGTACTTC. Full variable domain (remainder filled in from reference TRBV7-9 and TRBJ2-5): DTGVSQNPRHKITKRGQNVTFRCDPISEHNRLYWYRQTLGQGPEFLTYFQNEAQLEKSRLLSDRFSAERPKGSFSTLEIQRTEQGDSAMYLCASSSLGQETQYFGPGTRLLVL.

This clonotype has at least ten counts. V is TRBV2 and J is TRBJ2-2; D gene uncertain. CDR3 length: 15 residues. Trimming removed 7 bases at V and 0 bases at J, with 12 bases between. Germline CDR1 reads SNHLY; CDR2 reads FYNNEI. The CDR3 nucleotides are TGTGCCAGCACCGTTGACACTTCGAACACCGGGGAGCTGTTTTTT. This codes for CASTVDTSNTGELFF.

Ten or more counts support this clonotype. The V gene is TRBV11-2, the J gene TRBJ2-1; 11 nucleotides line up with TRBD1. The CDR3 covers 13 residues. The V segment lost 6 bases and the J segment 8 bases; nucleotides outside the gene matches: 3. Germline V gives CDR1 SGHAT, CDR2 FQNNGV. DNA for the CDR3: TGTGCCAGCAGGCGGACAGGGGGCCATGAGCAGTTCTTC. Its protein product is CASRRTGGHEQFF.

This clonotype appeared many times. The chain recombines TRBV30 with TRBJ1-1, with D possibly being TRBD1 (5 bases). The CDR3 has 13 residues. V was trimmed by 3 bases and J by 10 bases, leaving 18 bases between them. From germline, CDR1 is GTSNPN and CDR2 SVGIG (reference sequence). CDR3 coding DNA: TGTGCCTGGAGACCAGACAGTTTAAGTGTAGCTTTCTTT. Translating it yields CAWRPDSLSVAFF.

This rearrangement joins TRBV20-1 to TRBJ1-1, with TRBD1 as a possible D gene (6 bases). V was cut by 0 bases and J by 4 bases, with 15 bases left in between. Germline CDR1 and CDR2: DFQATT and SNEGSKA (reference sequence). CDR3 length equals 15 residues. The CDR3 region is CSARDGGGGATEAFF. Written as DNA, the CDR3 is TGCAGTGCTAGAGATGGCGGGGGGGGGGCCACTGAAGCTTTCTTT.

V and J are TRBV10-3 and TRBJ1-1; D remains ambiguous. Germline values: CDR1 ENHRY, CDR2 SYGVKD. This CDR3 is 12 amino acids long. V lost 6 bases and J lost 4, with 9 bases in between. DNA for the CDR3: TGTGCCATCAGCCCAGGAAGCACTGAAGCTTTCTTT. It is translated as CAISPGSTEAFF.

This clonotype has at least ten counts. CDR3 amino acids: CASSSWTAGNEKLFF. CDR3 coding DNA: TGTGCCAGCAGCTCGTGGACAGCGGGGAATGAAAAACTGTTTTTT. This rearrangement joins TRBV5-8 to TRBJ1-4; possible D gene TRBD1, 6 bases. The CDR3 extends over 15 amino acids. The V end was cut by 3 bases, the J end by 5 bases, with 14 bases between. The germline V gene has CDR1 SGHTS and CDR2 YDEGEE.

This clonotype was seen at least ten times. The chain employs TRBV10-3 and TRBJ2-5; a possible D gene is TRBD2 (6 bases). The CDR3 runs to 14 residues. Trimming took 6 bases from V and 5 from J, leaving 16 bases between them. Per germline, CDR1 ENHRY and CDR2 SYGVKD. CDR3 region: CAIRGYEGGETQYF. CDR3 nucleotide sequence: TGTGCCATCAGAGGATATGAGGGAGGCGAGACCCAGTACTTC.

This clonotype was counted many times. The chain carries TRBV7-8 and TRBJ2-1, with D possibly called TRBD1 or TRBD2 (5 bases each). Trimming removed 1 base from V and 4 bases from J, with 8 bases in between. The CDR3 is 14 amino acids. CDR1 SGHVS and CDR2 FQNEAQ come from the germline V gene. The CDR3 loop is CASSLGDEYNEQFF. CDR3 DNA: TGTGCCAGCAGCTTAGGGGACGAGTACAATGAGCAGTTCTTC.

This clonotype was seen many times. The chain links TRBV20-1 to TRBJ1-1; tentatively, D is TRBD1 (6 bases). The ends were cut back, 5 bases at V and 0 bases at J, with 13 bases in the middle. There are 14 residues in the CDR3. Germline V CDR1 and CDR2: DFQATT, SNEGSKA (reference sequence). The CDR3 reads CSARRGALNTEAFF. Here the CDR3 DNA reads TGCAGTGCTCGGAGGGGGGCCCTGAACACTGAAGCTTTCTTT.

This clonotype was counted many times. V gene TRBV11-2 combines with J gene TRBJ2-7; weak D call: TRBD1 (5 bases). Germline assignment: CDR1 SGHAT and CDR2 FQNNGV. The CDR3 loop spans 15 amino acids. Trimming removed 1 base at V and 4 bases at J, with 14 bases between. CDR3 in amino acids: CASSLVGAIRYEQYF. CDR3 nucleotide sequence: TGTGCCAGCAGCTTAGTAGGGGCCATAAGATACGAGCAGTACTTC. The full variable domain, in which reference TRBV11-2 and TRBJ2-7 provide the parts outside the CDR3, is EAGVAQSPRYKIIEKRQSVAFWCNPISGHATLYWYQQILGQGPKLLIQFQNNGVVDDSQLPKDRFSAERLKGVDSTLKIQPAKLEDSAVYLCASSLVGAIRYEQYFGPGTRLTVT.